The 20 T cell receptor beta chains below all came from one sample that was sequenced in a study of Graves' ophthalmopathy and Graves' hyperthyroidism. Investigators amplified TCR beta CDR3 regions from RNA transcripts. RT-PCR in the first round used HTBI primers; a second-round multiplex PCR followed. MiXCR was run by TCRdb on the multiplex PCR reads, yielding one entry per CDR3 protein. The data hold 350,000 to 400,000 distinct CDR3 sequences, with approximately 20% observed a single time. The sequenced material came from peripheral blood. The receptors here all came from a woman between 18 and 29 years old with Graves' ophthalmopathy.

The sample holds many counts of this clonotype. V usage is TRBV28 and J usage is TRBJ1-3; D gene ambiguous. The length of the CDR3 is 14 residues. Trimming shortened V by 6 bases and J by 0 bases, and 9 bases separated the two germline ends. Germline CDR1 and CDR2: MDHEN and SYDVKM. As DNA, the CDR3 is TGTGCCAGCAGCCGCATCCGCTCTGGAAACACCATATATTTT. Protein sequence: CASSRIRSGNTIYF.

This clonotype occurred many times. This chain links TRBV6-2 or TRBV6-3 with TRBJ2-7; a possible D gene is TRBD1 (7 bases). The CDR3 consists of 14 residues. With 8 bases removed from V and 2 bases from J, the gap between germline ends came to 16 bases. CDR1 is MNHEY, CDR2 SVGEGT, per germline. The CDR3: CASYQTGRTYEQYF. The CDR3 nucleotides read TGTGCCAGCTACCAGACAGGGAGGACCTACGAGCAGTACTTC.

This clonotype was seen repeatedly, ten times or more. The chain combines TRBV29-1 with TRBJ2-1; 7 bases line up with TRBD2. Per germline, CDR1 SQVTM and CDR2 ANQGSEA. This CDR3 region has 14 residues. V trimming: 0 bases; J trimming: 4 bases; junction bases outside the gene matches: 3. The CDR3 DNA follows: TGCAGCGTTGAAGATCCAGCGGGATACAATGAGCAGTTCTTC. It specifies CSVEDPAGYNEQFF.

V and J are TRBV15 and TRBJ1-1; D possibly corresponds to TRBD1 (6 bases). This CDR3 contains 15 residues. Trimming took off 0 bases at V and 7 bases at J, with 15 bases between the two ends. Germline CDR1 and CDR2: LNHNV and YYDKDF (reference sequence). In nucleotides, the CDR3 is TGTGCCACCAGCAGAGATACGATGGGGGCGGGTGAAGCTTTCTTT. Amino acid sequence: CATSRDTMGAGEAFF.

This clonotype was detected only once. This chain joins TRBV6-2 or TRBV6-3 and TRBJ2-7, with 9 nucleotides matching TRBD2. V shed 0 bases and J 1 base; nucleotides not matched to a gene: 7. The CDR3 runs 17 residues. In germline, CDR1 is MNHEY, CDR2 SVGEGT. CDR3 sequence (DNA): TGTGCCAGCAGTTACTCACCTAGCGGGGACCCATCCTACGAGCAGTACTTC. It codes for CASSYSPSGDPSYEQYF.

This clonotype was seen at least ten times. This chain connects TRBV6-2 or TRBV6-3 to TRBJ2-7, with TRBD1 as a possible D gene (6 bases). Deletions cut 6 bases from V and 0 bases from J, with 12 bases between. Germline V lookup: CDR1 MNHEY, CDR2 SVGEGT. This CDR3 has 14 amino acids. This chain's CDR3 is CASSYRASSYEQYF. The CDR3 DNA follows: TGTGCCAGCAGCTACAGGGCGAGCTCCTACGAGCAGTACTTC.

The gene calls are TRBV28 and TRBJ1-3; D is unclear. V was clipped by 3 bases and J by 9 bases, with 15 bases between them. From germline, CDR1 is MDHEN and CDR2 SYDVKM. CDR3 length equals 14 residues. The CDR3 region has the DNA TGTGCCAGCAGTTTGGCGTCGGGAAGCGGCACCATATATTTT. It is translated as CASSLASGSGTIYF.

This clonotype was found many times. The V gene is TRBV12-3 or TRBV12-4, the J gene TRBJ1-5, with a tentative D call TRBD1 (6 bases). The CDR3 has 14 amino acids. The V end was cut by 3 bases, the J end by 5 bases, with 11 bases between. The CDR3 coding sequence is TGTGCCAGCAGTTTCGGGGCAGGGGATCAGCCCCAGCATTTT. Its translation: CASSFGAGDQPQHF.

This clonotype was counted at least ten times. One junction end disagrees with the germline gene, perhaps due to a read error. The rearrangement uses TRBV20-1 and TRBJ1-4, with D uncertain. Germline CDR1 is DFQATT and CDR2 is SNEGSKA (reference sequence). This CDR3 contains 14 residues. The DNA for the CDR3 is TGCAGTGCTAGAGATCGGAGCCCTAAAGAAAAACTGTTTTTT. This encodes CSARDRSPKEKLFF.

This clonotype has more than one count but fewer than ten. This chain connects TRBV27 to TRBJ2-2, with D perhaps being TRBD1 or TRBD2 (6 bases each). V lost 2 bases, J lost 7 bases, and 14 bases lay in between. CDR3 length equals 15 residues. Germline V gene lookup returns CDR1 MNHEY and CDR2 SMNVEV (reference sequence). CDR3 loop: CASSLTTGGRGELFF. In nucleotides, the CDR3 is TGTGCCAGCAGTTTAACCACCGGGGGCCGCGGGGAGCTGTTTTTT.

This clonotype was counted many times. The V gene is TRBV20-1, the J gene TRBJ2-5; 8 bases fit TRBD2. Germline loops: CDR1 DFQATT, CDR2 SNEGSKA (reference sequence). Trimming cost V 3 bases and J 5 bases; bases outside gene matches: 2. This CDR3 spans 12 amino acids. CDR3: CSARGLVETQYF. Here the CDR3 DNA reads TGCAGTGCTAGGGGACTAGTTGAGACCCAGTACTTC.

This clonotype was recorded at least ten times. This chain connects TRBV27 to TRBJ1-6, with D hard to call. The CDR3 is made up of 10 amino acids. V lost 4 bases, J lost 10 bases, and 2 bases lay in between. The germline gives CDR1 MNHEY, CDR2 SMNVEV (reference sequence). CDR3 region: CASSSSPLHF. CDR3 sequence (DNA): TGTGCCAGCAGTTCCTCACCCCTCCACTTT.

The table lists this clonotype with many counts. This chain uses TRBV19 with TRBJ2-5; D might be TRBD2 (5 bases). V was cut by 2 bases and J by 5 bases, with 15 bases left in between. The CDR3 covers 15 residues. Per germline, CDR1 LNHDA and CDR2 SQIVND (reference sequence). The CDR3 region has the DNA TGTGCCAGTAGTATAAGAGGTCTTGGCGGGGAGACCCAGTACTTC. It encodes CASSIRGLGGETQYF. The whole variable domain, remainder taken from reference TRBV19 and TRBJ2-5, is DGGITQSPKYLFRKEGQNVTLSCEQNLNHDAMYWYRQDPGQGLRLIYYSQIVNDFQKGDIAEGYSVSREKKESFPLTVTSAQKNPTAFYLCASSIRGLGGETQYFGPGTRLLVL.

The CDR3 sequence: CASSPLDRDGYTF. CDR3 sequence (DNA): TGTGCCAGCAGTCCACTTGACAGGGATGGCTACACCTTC. The chain combines TRBV6-1 with TRBJ1-2; 7 nucleotides line up with TRBD1. CDR1 MNHNS and CDR2 SASEGT come from the germline V gene. J gave up 6 bases and V 5 bases, and 6 bases lay outside the gene matches. This CDR3 spans 13 amino acids.

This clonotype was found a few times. CDR3 nucleotide sequence: TGTGCCAGCAGCCCCCCCGGTAGCGGGGGCACCGGGGAGCTGTTTTTT. This gives the protein CASSPPGSGGTGELFF. The rearrangement links TRBV7-2 to TRBJ2-2; TRBD2 matches at 9 bases. CDR3 size: 16 residues. Germline V gene data show CDR1 as SGHTA and CDR2 as FQGNSA. After removal of 5 bases from V and 4 bases from J, the junction contained 8 bases not matched to a gene.

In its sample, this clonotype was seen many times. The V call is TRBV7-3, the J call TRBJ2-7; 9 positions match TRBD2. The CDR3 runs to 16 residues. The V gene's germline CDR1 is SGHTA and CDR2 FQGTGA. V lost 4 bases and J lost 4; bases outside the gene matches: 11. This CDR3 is CASSSLRAGGRYEQYF. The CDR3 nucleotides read TGTGCCAGCAGCTCTCTAAGAGCGGGAGGAAGATACGAGCAGTACTTC.

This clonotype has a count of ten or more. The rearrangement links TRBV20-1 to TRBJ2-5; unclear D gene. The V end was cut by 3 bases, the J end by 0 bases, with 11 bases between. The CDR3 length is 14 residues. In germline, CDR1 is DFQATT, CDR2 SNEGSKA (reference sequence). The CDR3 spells CSARIARHQETQYF. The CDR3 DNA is TGCAGTGCTAGGATTGCCCGACACCAAGAGACCCAGTACTTC.

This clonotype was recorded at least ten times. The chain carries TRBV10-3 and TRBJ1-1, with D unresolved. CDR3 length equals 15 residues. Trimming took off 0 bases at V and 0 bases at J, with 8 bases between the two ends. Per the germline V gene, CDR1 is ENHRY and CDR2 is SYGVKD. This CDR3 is CAISESPGLNTEAFF. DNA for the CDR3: TGTGCCATCAGTGAGTCGCCCGGGTTGAACACTGAAGCTTTCTTT.

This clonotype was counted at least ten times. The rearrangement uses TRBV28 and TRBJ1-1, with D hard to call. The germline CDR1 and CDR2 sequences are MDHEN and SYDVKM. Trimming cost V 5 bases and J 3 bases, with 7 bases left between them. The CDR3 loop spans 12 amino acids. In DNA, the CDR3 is TGTGCCAGCAGTCCGTGGGACACTGAAGCTTTCTTT. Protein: CASSPWDTEAFF.

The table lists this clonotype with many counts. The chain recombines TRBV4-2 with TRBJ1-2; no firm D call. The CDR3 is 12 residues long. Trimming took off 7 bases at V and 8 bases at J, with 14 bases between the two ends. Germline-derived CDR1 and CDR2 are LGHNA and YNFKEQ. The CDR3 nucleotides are TGTGCCAGCACCGGCGGCTTTAGGGGCTACACCTTC. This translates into CASTGGFRGYTF.